The rows below give T cell receptor beta chains drawn from one sample of a study of shared clonotypes between healthy human individuals. Measured with immunoSEQ multiplex PCR; TCRdb has only the in-frame clones, and not every one. The sample lists 700,000 to 950,000 clones; just over 95% were seen once. Specimen: naive CD8+ T cells sorted from blood. These receptors came from a man aged 30-40 years in good health. The CDR3 runs from the conserved cysteine through the conserved F or W. The D gene is left open where the match is weak. Expanded clones are given a class, and other clones once, few, many or no size at all.

v_gene,j_gene,abundance,d_gene,CDR3nt,CDR3aa
TRBV7-8,TRBJ2-3,.,.,TGTGCCAGCAGCTGGCGGGGTAGCACAGATACGCAGTATTTT,CASSWRGSTDTQYF
TRBV29-1,TRBJ2-7,.,TRBD1,TGCAGCGTTGAAGGGACAGGGCGGAGCTCCTACGAGCAGTACTTC,CSVEGTGRSSYEQYF
TRBV29-1,TRBJ2-2,.,TRBD1,TGCAGCGCACTTACCCGGGACAGAAACACCGGGGAGCTGTTTTTT,CSALTRDRNTGELFF
TRBV28,TRBJ2-7,.,.,TGTGCCAGCAGTTCGGAGGCCTACGAGCAGTACTTC,CASSSEAYEQYF
TRBV27,TRBJ2-1,.,TRBD2,TGTGCCAGCAGTTTCGCGGGAGGAAGCTCCTACAATGAGCAGTTCTTC,CASSFAGGSSYNEQFF
TRBV27,TRBJ2-7,.,.,TGTGCCAGCAGTTTGATCGGACAGTCCTACGAGCAGTACTTC,CASSLIGQSYEQYF
TRBV4-1,TRBJ2-7,.,TRBD1,TGCGCCAGCAGCCAGCGACAGGGGGGCTACGAGCAGTACTTC,CASSQRQGGYEQYF
TRBV7-9,TRBJ2-1,.,TRBD1,TGTGCCAGCAGCTCAACCGGGACAGGGTGGAATGAGCAGTTCTTC,CASSSTGTGWNEQFF
TRBV7-9,TRBJ2-7,.,TRBD2,TGTGCCAGCAGCCCGGATAGCGGGAGCTCCGGCTACGAGCAGTACTTC,CASSPDSGSSGYEQYF
TRBV9,TRBJ2-7,.,.,TGTGCCAGCAGCCCTAGAGGGGGGTTAGGGTCGGCCTCCTACGAGCAGTACTTC,CASSPRGGLGSASYEQYF
TRBV7-8,TRBJ1-1,.,TRBD1,TGTGCCAGCAGCTTAGTCGAGGGGGCGGGGTACACTGAAGCTTTCTTT,CASSLVEGAGYTEAFF
TRBV7-8,TRBJ1-3,.,.,TGTGCCAGCAGCTTGTCGACAGGACTGGATGGAAACACCATATATTTT,CASSLSTGLDGNTIYF
TRBV18,TRBJ2-7,.,.,TGTGCCAGCTCACCAGACTTGAACTCCTACGAGCAGTACTTC,CASSPDLNSYEQYF
TRBV5-1,TRBJ2-1,once,.,TGCGCCAGCAGCTTGGTAGGACTGGGCTCCAATGAGCAGTTCTTC,CASSLVGLGSNEQFF